This record concerns one T cell receptor (beta chain) sequence. The data stem from a study of blood T cell repertoires in COVID-19. Study overall: The United States, Italy and Spain provided the acute and convalescent COVID-19 samples. T cells, B-cell-depleted T cells, or PBMCs supplied cDNA or gDNA.

Germline values: CDR1 LNHDA, CDR2 SQIVND (reference sequence). V was cut by 1 base and J by 5 bases, with 11 bases left in between. The CDR3 is made up of 15 amino acids. In the authors' workflow: Cell counts per sample came from amplifying reference gene primers. The repertoire was sequenced with immunoSEQ multiplex PCR; TCRdb's copy has only in-frame clones and lacks some. The DNA was the basis for D and trimming; V, J and clone size are from that table. The repertoire includes roughly 240,000 clones, around 82% of them detected once, and over 3.5% sits in the top ten. The sequence came from a woman aged 70-85 years with acute or convalescent COVID-19. The sample was peripheral blood. This sequence joins TRBV19 and TRBJ2-2; weak D call: TRBD2 (5 bases). The CDR3 nucleotides are TGTGCCAGTAGTATAGCAACTCGGAGGACCGGGGAGCTGTTTTTT. Translating it yields CASSIATRRTGELFF.